This T cell receptor (beta chain) was captured by sequencing in a study of cytomegalovirus exposure and HLA in healthy donors. Study-level findings and limits: In a later analysis, specific HLA alleles were associated with over 15,000 TCR beta sequences at a 0.05 false discovery rate. Presence/absence analyses took donor sequencing depth as roughly uniform.

PCR primers comprised 60 Vbeta and 13 Jbeta primers. Original data processing: A later analysis tallied about 80 million unique TCR beta chains, 8.5 million to 11 million of them shared. The assay was immunoSEQ multiplex PCR, and TCRdb's table has in-frame clones only and misses some. V and J calls and clone size are copied from that table; D and trimming were computed from the DNA. The repertoire includes 130,000 to 150,000 clones, 82% of them detected once, and roughly 10% sits in the top ten. Concerning this clone itself: The antigen remains undetermined.

The CDR3 is 12 residues long. Trimming removed 7 bases at V and 4 bases at J, with 11 bases between. Germline CDR1 MDHEN, CDR2 SYDVKM. The sequence was obtained from a woman aged 60-75 years in good health and CMV-seropositive. Sequenced sample: PBMCs. This chain connects TRBV28 to TRBJ2-7, with D perhaps matching TRBD1 (5 bases). The CDR3: CASNTGIYEQYF. CDR3 bases: TGTGCCAGCAATACAGGTATTTACGAGCAGTACTTC.